This T cell receptor beta chain was recovered during a study of blood T cell repertoires in COVID-19 (dated by TCRdb to 2020 to 2021). Context from the whole study: Samples covering the acute and convalescent phases of COVID-19 were provided by collaborators in the United States, Italy and Spain. Samples were obtained from the ongoing ImmuneRACE study (first 160 participants) and from some 1,300 subjects provided by 6 global collaborators. The sample metadata nearly always contained a de-identified subject ID, COVID-19 status, age in years and sex. The prospective study material was composed of cDNA or gDNA derived from T cells, B-cell-depleted T cells, or PBMCs. Where HLA class I and class II types were available, the types were taken from metadata supplied by the sample provider, not from assay-based typing. The repertoires were made available in a free public database intended to serve as a resource for research on the immune response to SARS-CoV-2. The dataset comprised deeply sampled blood TCRbeta repertoires from subjects exposed to, actively infected with, or recovered from COVID-19. Overall study outcomes, separate from this receptor: How much clinical and demographic metadata was included differed by source and by participant, and the metadata was provided uncurated.

The collaborating institutions used their own protocols to collect whole blood in K2EDTA tubes. For TCRbeta analysis, collaborators shipped samples in one of three forms: frozen whole blood, isolated PBMCs, or DNA extracted from either of those sample types. The germline V gene specifies MNHNS as CDR1 and SASEGT as CDR2. There are 14 amino acids in the CDR3, from cysteine to phenylalanine inclusive. This entry keeps only the CDR3 DNA: 42 bases, framed from base 1. Germline trimming: 2 bases from V, 12 bases from J; junction bases outside gene matches: 13. TCRbeta CDR3 regions were amplified from genomic DNA by means of the immunoSEQ Assay, a bias-controlled multiplex PCR. The study's own analysis went as follows. The number of nucleated cells in each sample was estimated by amplification of reference gene primers within the assay. To quantify the absolute abundance of each unique TCRbeta CDR3 rearrangement, sequence reads were collapsed and filtered. For each sample, productive Simpson clonality was calculated as the square root of Simpson's diversity index across productive rearrangements. TCRdb obtained this table from immuneACCESS and retained in-frame rearrangements with V and J assigned. These tables miss some clones; where compared with another copy, unresolved V genes account for less than half of the shortfall, and the remainder is unexplained. V and J calls and clone size are those listed in that table; D and trimming were worked out from the DNA. A total of approximately 150,000 clones appear in this sample, 70% to 90% of them only once. 1.1% of the sample comes from the top ten.

As for this clone: Its target antigen remains unknown. Per-nucleotide qualities are absent, and no much larger clonotype sits a single base away.

Source material: peripheral blood. The sequence was collected from a man aged 40-55 years with acute or convalescent COVID-19. The chain is assembled from TRBV6-1 and TRBJ2-7; 7 bases in the middle match TRBD2. The CDR3 loop reads CASSETSEAPGVYF. The nucleotide sequence reads as follows: TGTGCCAGCAGTGAAACTAGCGAGGCCCCCGGTGTGTACTTC.